These T cell receptor beta chains were read from a single sample in a study of T cell repertoires in cytomegalovirus infection. TCRdb re-called the reads with MiXCR, one entry per CDR3 protein. The repertoire holds hundreds of thousands of distinct CDR3 sequences, 17% seen once, with around 11% in the top ten. Sequencing used PBMCs. The receptors here all came from a human donor in good health (CMV status not recorded). Some clones in this sample may be carry-over from other donors' samples. The CDR3 runs from the conserved cysteine through the conserved F or W.

v_gene	CDR3aa
TRBV4-1	CASSQTVLEKLFF
TRBV12-3/TRBV12-4	CASGFPGGHSGANVLTF
TRBV12-3/TRBV12-4	CVTSYSGGQSEQYF
TRBV19	CASDEYSNQPQHF
TRBV7-2	CASSFRGRRYTF
TRBV20-1	CSVGMDTINEKLFF
TRBV5-1	CASSLIERGYNEQFF
TRBV28	CASSGGRGYSDTQYF
TRBV6-1	CASSEMVVANTGELFF
TRBV7-9	CASSSWGQGSYEQYF
TRBV11-2	CASSLSTQGGEKLFF
TRBV12-3/TRBV12-4	CASSPAAGALGTQYF
TRBV12-5	CASGLVRDRNEKLFF
TRBV7-9	CASSPQVDWGFF
TRBV7-2	CASSLDVAGGNGYTF
TRBV6-6	CASSFSPGTEAFF
TRBV2	CASSAQGHEQFF
TRBV27	CASSNIPKTNEKLFF
TRBV7-6	CASSRQGGEQYF
TRBV19	CASSINVGETQYF
TRBV29-1	CSVAAGTGSETQYF
TRBV7-2	CASSPSSGGGTDTQYF
TRBV7-2	CASSPGGGGEKLFF
TRBV6-2/TRBV6-3	CASSRTQGSEYGELFF
TRBV7-2	CASRKGTHVTTDTQYF
TRBV9	CASSGRQGGDTEAFF
TRBV14	CASSQVNRGNSPLHF
TRBV4-1	CASSGLHRVSSYNSPLHF
TRBV20-1	CSANGQGGMSTEAFF
TRBV4-1	CASSQGPIRANTGELFF
TRBV11-3	CASSSPSRGEQFF
TRBV7-2	CASSLYEARNTEAFF
TRBV2	CASSGTGGGYTF
TRBV7-2	CASSRAPHSGVEQFF
TRBV6-1	CASSEYPQSAEAFF
TRBV10-3	CAISESISGTLEQYF
TRBV7-9	CASSPVRNTEAFF
TRBV12-3/TRBV12-4	CASSFDWGTSGGAVETQYF
TRBV24-1	CGNVPGQGGSNQPQHF
TRBV6-1	CASRGAYNEQFF
TRBV3-1	CASSQVQATAFPSPLHF
TRBV4-1	CASSQYDRVVDYGYTF
TRBV4-1	CASSQDLAGQGVTEAFF
TRBV20-1	CSARGQRGEAFF
TRBV5-4	CASSRGLATDTQYF
TRBV18	CASSGGEGSYNEQFF